The T cell receptor (beta chain) described here comes from a study of a mutant IDH1 vaccine in newly diagnosed glioma. Overall study context: The sex distribution of treated patients was about 62% male and roughly 40% female, with a mean age of around 40 years.

Germline CDR1 MGHRA, CDR2 YSYEKL. The CDR3 covers 15 residues. The V end lost 4 bases, the J end lost 5 bases, and 17 bases lay between the germline ends. Assay used: immunoSEQ multiplex PCR; TCRdb lists only in-frame clones, some missing. The data contain tens of thousands of clones, around nine tenths of them singletons. Details on this clone: What it recognizes is unknown.

As for time point: week 35, safety follow-up. Each dose delivered 300 ug of mutant IDH1 20-mer peptide subcutaneously with imiquimod. Patients underwent eight vaccinations, which took place in weeks 1, 3, 5, 7, 11, 15, 19 and 23. The clonotype originates from a man aged 25-40 years with glioma. This chain connects TRBV4-1 to TRBJ1-2, with D possibly matching TRBD1 (6 bases). Sequencing used PBMCs, obtained from a glioma patient whose treatment included an IDH1 peptide vaccine. Here the CDR3 reads CASSPRTVMQYGYTF. The CDR3 coding sequence is TGCGCCAGCAGCCCCCGGACAGTAATGCAATATGGCTACACCTTC.